The 5 T cell receptor beta chains given below trace back to one sample, sequenced in a study of blood T cell repertoires in COVID-19. Sequencing used immunoSEQ multiplex PCR; TCRdb keeps in-frame clones, though not all of them. The data show some 260,000 clones, about 90% seen once. The specimen was PBMCs or T cells enriched from blood (not recorded which). Receptors were obtained from a woman aged 25 to 39 with acute COVID-19.

In nucleotides, the CDR3 is TGTGCCAGCAGCCCCTCCGGGACTAGCGGGATAAATGAGCAGTTCTTC. This sequence encodes CASSPSGTSGINEQFF. The chain uses TRBV3-1 (or the pseudogene TRBV3-2) and TRBJ2-1; 13 nucleotides agree with TRBD2. The trim removed 4 bases at V and 7 bases at J, leaving 7 bases unmatched. Germline V gives CDR1 LGHDT, CDR2 YNNKEL (reference sequence). The CDR3 extends over 16 amino acids.

This sequence joins TRBV15 and TRBJ1-5; D not resolved. This CDR3 contains 16 residues. Germline CDR1 reads LNHNV; CDR2 reads YYDKDF (reference sequence). V gave up 1 base and J gave up 2 bases, with 12 bases separating them. The CDR3 DNA reads as TGTGCCACCAGCAGAGTTGCGGGTGTTCGCAATCAGCCCCAGCATTTT. Its translation: CATSRVAGVRNQPQHF.

The rearrangement joins TRBV7-8 to TRBJ2-7; TRBD2 matches at 10 bases. This CDR3 region has 16 residues. The J segment lost 4 bases and the V segment lost 4 bases, leaving 10 bases of the junction unmatched. Germline loops: CDR1 SGHVS, CDR2 FQNEAQ. In DNA form, the CDR3 reads TGTGCCAGCAGCTGGAAAGCGGGAGGGAGTGAGTACGAGCAGTACTTC. Its protein is CASSWKAGGSEYEQYF. Using reference TRBV7-8 and TRBJ2-7 for the parts outside the CDR3, the full variable domain is GAGVSQSPRYKVAKRGQDVALRCDPISGHVSLFWYQQALGQGPEFLTYFQNEAQLDKSGLPSDRFFAERPEGSVSTLKIQRTQQEDSAVYLCASSWKAGGSEYEQYFGPGTRLTVT.

The chain uses TRBV24-1 and TRBJ1-3, with TRBD1 matching over 9 bases. Looked up from germline, CDR1 is KGHDR and CDR2 is SFDVKD. This CDR3 is 15 amino acids long. Trimming took 10 bases from V and 3 from J; bases not matched to a gene: 9. In nucleotides, the CDR3 is TGTGCCACTTCCCCGGGACAGGGTGATGGAAACACCATATATTTT. Encoded protein: CATSPGQGDGNTIYF.

This chain uses TRBV29-1 with TRBJ1-2; 10 positions agree with TRBD1. From germline, CDR1 is SQVTM and CDR2 ANQGSEA. The junction had 3 bases not matched to a gene; V was cut back by 6 bases and J by 5 bases. There are 12 residues in the CDR3. In DNA, the CDR3 is TGCAGCGTGCGGACAGGGGGATATGGCTACACCTTC. This sequence encodes CSVRTGGYGYTF.